These 5 T cell receptor beta chains came from one sample sequenced in a study of blood T cell repertoires in COVID-19. The table came from immunoSEQ multiplex PCR; TCRdb's copy has only in-frame clones and leaves some out. The sample lists about 250,000 clones, roughly 80% occurring once. Material: PBMCs or T cells enriched from blood (not recorded which). These receptors were taken from a man aged 45-65 years who had recovered from COVID-19.

This clone showed up just a few times. V gene TRBV19 combines with J gene TRBJ2-7; TRBD1 matches 7 bases. V was clipped by 5 bases and J by 0 bases; unmatched bases: 16. CDR1 is LNHDA and CDR2 is SQIVND in the germline V gene (reference sequence). The CDR3 runs 18 residues. CDR3 bases: TGTGCCAGTAGTTCGAACTCCCTACAGGGGCGGCACTCCTACGAGCAGTACTTC. It codes for CASSSNSLQGRHSYEQYF. Drawing the rest from reference TRBV19 and TRBJ2-7, the complete variable domain is DGGITQSPKYLFRKEGQNVTLSCEQNLNHDAMYWYRQDPGQGLRLIYYSQIVNDFQKGDIAEGYSVSREKKESFPLTVTSAQKNPTAFYLCASSSNSLQGRHSYEQYFGPGTRLTVT.

V usage is TRBV7-3 and J usage is TRBJ1-5; no firm D call. Looked up from germline, CDR1 is SGHTA and CDR2 is FQGTGA. The CDR3 has 15 residues. Trimming took off 3 bases at V and 1 base at J, with 10 bases between the two ends. The CDR3 DNA sequence: TGTGCCAGCAGCTTGGAGGATGTGAGCAATCAGCCCCAGCATTTT. This codes for CASSLEDVSNQPQHF. Drawing the rest from reference TRBV7-3 and TRBJ1-5, the complete variable domain is GAGVSQTPSNKVTEKGKYVELRCDPISGHTALYWYRQSLGQGPEFLIYFQGTGAADDSGLPNDRFFAVRPEGSVSTLKIQRTERGDSAVYLCASSLEDVSNQPQHFGDGTRLSIL.

The J gene is TRBJ1-1, the V gene TRBV19; D is uncertain. Germline CDR1 is LNHDA and CDR2 is SQIVND (reference sequence). The length of the CDR3 is 13 residues. The V and J ends lost 3 bases and 10 bases respectively, with 15 bases between them. In DNA, the CDR3 is TGTGCCAGTAGTATCACCGGGGTATCGCGAGCTTTCTTT. This codes for CASSITGVSRAFF.

The V call is TRBV7-8, the J call TRBJ1-1; 7 bases are a match to TRBD1. The CDR3 runs 17 residues. In germline, CDR1 is SGHVS, CDR2 FQNEAQ. V shed 6 bases and J 1 base; nucleotides not matched to a gene: 14. In DNA form, the CDR3 reads TGTGCCAGCAGTCCTTACCCTCCGGGACAGCCGAACACTGAAGCTTTCTTT. Translation gives CASSPYPPGQPNTEAFF.

The chain recombines TRBV11-3 with TRBJ2-3, with 10 positions matching TRBD2. CDR3 size: 17 residues. J was trimmed by 6 bases and V by 5 bases; bases with no gene match: 14. Germline V gene data show CDR1 as SGHNT and CDR2 as YENEEA. Written as DNA, the CDR3 is TGTGCCAGCAGCCCTGGGAGAGGACTAGCGGTATTGGATACGCAGTATTTT. Protein sequence: CASSPGRGLAVLDTQYF. Full variable domain (remainder filled in from reference TRBV11-3 and TRBJ2-3): EAGVVQSPRYKIIEKKQPVAFWCNPISGHNTLYWYLQNLGQGPELLIRYENEEAVDDSQLPKDRFSAERLKGVDSTLKIQPAELGDSAVYLCASSPGRGLAVLDTQYFGPGTRLTVL.